Included here is one T cell receptor (beta chain) sequence, with context. The antigen remains unidentified. This CDR3 has 13 residues. The V gene lost 1 base and the J gene lost 8 bases, with 10 bases spanning the gap. CDR1 and CDR2 from the germline V gene are SGHRS and YFSETQ. This sample stems from a study of spatial heterogeneity in lung cancer. Study summary: On average, each unique TCR and UMI combination appeared more than ten times in raw reads. The study, taken as a whole, reports: Follow-up blood showed ubiquitous expanded tumor TCRs less than blood at resection did.

Each TCR cDNA molecule carried a unique molecular identifier. TCRdb ran MiXCR on the 5' RACE reads and lists one entry per CDR3 protein. Here the sample spans 95,000 or so distinct CDR3 sequences, approximately 8.9% being singletons. Time point reported: sample taken at primary tumor resection. TCRs were sequenced from unsorted whole RNA of tumor, nontumor lung or PBMC. Samples came from about 72 TRACERx patients with untreated early-stage lung cancer. The sequence derives from a male donor with early-stage non-small cell lung cancer. Source: PBMCs, taken at surgery. The chain has TRBV5-1 and TRBJ2-1; D tentatively fits TRBD1 or TRBD2 (6 bases each). The CDR3 sequence: CASSLMGGDEQFF. Written as DNA, the CDR3 is TGCGCCAGCAGCTTGATGGGGGGCGATGAGCAGTTCTTC.